These 24 T cell receptor beta chains came from one sample sequenced in a study of long-term antiretroviral therapy in people with HIV. immunoSEQ v3.0 was run at survey level. Method: immunoSEQ multiplex PCR; TCRdb's copy keeps in-frame clones and lacks some. The data hold roughly 19,000 clones, with 75% to 90% observed a single time. This specimen consisted of unsorted PBMCs, obtained 1.2 years after starting antiretroviral therapy. Every receptor here comes from a middle-aged woman with HIV.

This chain uses TRBV5-4 with TRBJ2-7, with TRBD2 matching over 13 bases. Unmatched junction bases numbered 6, after V lost 0 bases and J lost 9 bases. The CDR3 has 15 residues. The germline CDR1 and CDR2 sequences are SGHNT and YYREEE (reference sequence). CDR3 in amino acids: CASSLGGTSGTVQYF. The CDR3 coding sequence is TGTGCCAGCAGCTTGGGTGGGACTAGCGGGACTGTGCAGTACTTC.

This chain links TRBV15 with TRBJ2-7, with D unclear. The CDR3 spans 16 residues. In germline, CDR1 is LNHNV, CDR2 YYDKDF (reference sequence). Trimming took 3 bases from V and 0 from J, leaving 15 bases between them. CDR3 sequence reads: CATSSDGRISSYEQYF. Here the CDR3 DNA reads TGTGCCACCAGCAGCGATGGACGGATTAGCTCCTACGAGCAGTACTTC.

The V and J genes are TRBV6-1 and TRBJ2-1; no reliable D call. Between the trimmed V and J ends, which lost 7 bases and 3 bases, there was a span of 13 bases. CDR3 length: 14 amino acids. The germline V gene has CDR1 MNHNS and CDR2 SASEGT. CDR3 nucleotide sequence: TGTGCCAGCACCAAGGACCAAGTCTACAATGAGCAGTTCTTC. This translates into CASTKDQVYNEQFF.

This chain links TRBV5-1 with TRBJ1-1, with TRBD1 matching 7 bases. The CDR3 runs 14 residues. J lost 2 bases, V lost 3 bases, and 4 bases had no gene match. CDR1 SGHRS and CDR2 YFSETQ come from the germline V gene. The CDR3 region is CASSSRTGNTEAFF. CDR3 bases: TGCGCCAGCAGCTCACGGACAGGTAACACTGAAGCTTTCTTT.

The rearrangement joins TRBV27 to TRBJ2-1; weak D call: TRBD2 (6 bases). The V end was cut by 5 bases, the J end by 3 bases, with 17 bases between. Looked up from germline, CDR1 is MNHEY and CDR2 is SMNVEV (reference sequence). The CDR3 is made up of 16 amino acids. The chain's CDR3 is CASSGDRDSNYNEQFF. The CDR3 bases are TGTGCCAGCAGTGGGGACCGGGACTCCAACTACAATGAGCAGTTCTTC.

The chain joins TRBV2 to TRBJ2-3; 7 bases align to TRBD2. The CDR3 totals 14 residues. Trimming cost V 3 bases and J 4 bases; bases outside gene matches: 4. Germline V gene lookup returns CDR1 SNHLY and CDR2 FYNNEI. The CDR3 DNA reads as TGTGCCAGCAGTGAGGTTGGGGGGGCAGATACGCAGTATTTT. Translating it yields CASSEVGGADTQYF.

The chain links TRBV5-6 to TRBJ1-2, with D uncertain. With 7 bases removed from V and 3 bases from J, the gap between germline ends came to 25 bases. The CDR3 has 17 residues. Per the germline V gene, CDR1 is SGHDT and CDR2 is YYEEEE. The CDR3 protein is CASYNYPGPQDYYGYTF. DNA of the CDR3: TGTGCCAGCTACAACTACCCGGGCCCGCAGGATTACTATGGCTACACCTTC.

The V call is TRBV5-1, the J call TRBJ1-2; D may be TRBD1 (5 bases). Trimming removed 2 bases at V and 5 bases at J, with 7 bases between. This CDR3 region has 12 residues. CDR1 and CDR2 from the germline V gene are SGHRS and YFSETQ. The CDR3 reads CASSFQGYGYTF. The DNA of the CDR3 is TGCGCCAGCAGCTTCCAGGGTTATGGCTACACCTTC.

The rearrangement uses TRBV19 and TRBJ2-7; 7 nucleotides agree with TRBD2. The CDR3 contains 15 residues. Germline lookup yields CDR1 LNHDA and CDR2 SQIVND (reference sequence). Germline trimming cut 1 base from V and 3 bases from J; bases unmatched to any gene: 6. The CDR3 is CASSIGDGRYYEQYF. CDR3 in DNA: TGTGCCAGTAGTATAGGGGACGGGAGGTACTACGAGCAGTACTTC.

The chain has TRBV25-1 and TRBJ2-2; D gene unclear. Germline CDR1 is MGHDK and CDR2 is SYGVNS. With 2 bases removed from V and 2 bases from J, the gap between germline ends came to 0 bases. This CDR3 is 12 amino acids long. The CDR3 loop reads CASSENTGELFF. DNA of the CDR3: TGTGCCAGCAGTGAAAACACCGGGGAGCTGTTTTTT.

A single count supports this clone. The genes are TRBV5-1 and TRBJ1-2; TRBD1 might be the D (5 bases). CDR1 and CDR2 (germline): SGHRS, YFSETQ. Trimming took off 0 bases at V and 5 bases at J, with 14 bases between the two ends. CDR3 length equals 15 residues. Here the CDR3 DNA reads TGCGCCAGCAGCTTGGCGGCAGGGCTCGAGTATGGCTACACCTTC. Translated, it gives CASSLAAGLEYGYTF.

This rearrangement joins TRBV21-1 to TRBJ2-5; the D call in the table, TRBD2, was not verified against the DNA. TRBV21-1 is a known pseudogene. This CDR3 has 16 amino acids. The CDR3 loop reads CASSKDPSGRAETQYF. DNA of the CDR3: TGTGCCAGCAGCAAAGACCCTAGCGGGAGGGCAGAGACCCAGTACTTC.

The chain couples TRBV7-9 to TRBJ2-3; 11 bases fit TRBD2. The J segment lost 4 bases and the V segment lost 4 bases, leaving 7 bases of the junction unmatched. CDR1 SEHNR and CDR2 FQNEAQ come from the germline V gene (reference sequence). The CDR3 runs to 16 residues. CDR3: CASSSLAGAGPDTQYF. The CDR3 DNA reads as TGTGCCAGCAGCTCACTAGCGGGAGCAGGCCCAGATACGCAGTATTTT.

The chain couples TRBV9 to TRBJ2-1; 11 nucleotides line up with TRBD2. Germline V gives CDR1 SGDLS, CDR2 YYNGEE. This CDR3 comprises 17 residues. After removal of 0 bases from V and 2 bases from J, the junction contained 4 bases not matched to a gene. The DNA for the CDR3 is TGTGCCAGCAGCGTAGGGCCGGGACTAGCGGCCTACAATGAGCAGTTCTTC. Translation: CASSVGPGLAAYNEQFF. The whole variable domain, filled in from reference TRBV9 and TRBJ2-1, reads DSGVTQTPKHLITATGQRVTLRCSPRSGDLSVYWYQQSLDQGLQFLIQYYNGEERAKGNILERFSAQQFPDLHSELNLSSLELGDSALYFCASSVGPGLAAYNEQFFGPGTRLTVL.

This chain links TRBV5-6 with TRBJ1-3, with D possibly TRBD1 on 5 matching bases. V gave up 5 bases and J gave up 10 bases, with 16 bases separating them. CDR1 and CDR2 from the germline V gene are SGHDT and YYEEEE. The CDR3 extends over 13 amino acids. The CDR3 DNA follows: TGTGCCAGCAGTTTTGGGGCCCAGGAGACCATATATTTT. The encoded protein is CASSFGAQETIYF. The full variable domain, in which reference TRBV5-6 and TRBJ1-3 provide the parts outside the CDR3, is DAGVTQSPTHLIKTRGQQVTLRCSPKSGHDTVSWYQQALGQGPQFIFQYYEEEERQRGNFPDRFSGHQFPNYSSELNVNALLLGDSALYLCASSFGAQETIYFGEGSWLTVV.

The CDR3 coding sequence is TGTGCCAGCACCTCGGGCTCCTACAATGAGCAGTTCTTC. Residues: CASTSGSYNEQFF. This chain joins TRBV6-5 and TRBJ2-1; D call uncertain. Trimming left V 7 bases short and J 0 bases short, with 7 bases between. This CDR3 has 13 amino acids. CDR1 and CDR2 from the germline V gene are MNHEY and SVGAGI.

The rearrangement joins TRBV5-1 to TRBJ2-6; D unclear. V shed 1 base and J shed 0 bases, with 5 bases lying between them. Germline V gene data show CDR1 as SGHRS and CDR2 as YFSETQ. The CDR3 runs 15 residues. As DNA, the CDR3 is TGCGCCAGCAGCTTGCCAAGCTCTGGGGCCAACGTCCTGACTTTC. This encodes CASSLPSSGANVLTF.

The chain uses TRBV27 and TRBJ1-2; unclear D gene. Trimming cost V 6 bases and J 5 bases, with 13 bases left between them. CDR3 length: 13 residues. The germline CDR1 and CDR2 sequences are MNHEY and SMNVEV (reference sequence). DNA of the CDR3: TGTGCCAGCAGCTCGGAGTACTATTATGGCTACACCTTC. Translating it yields CASSSEYYYGYTF.

J is TRBJ2-3 and V is TRBV6-1, with a weak D call TRBD2 (5 bases). This CDR3 spans 15 amino acids. The germline CDR1 and CDR2 sequences are MNHNS and SASEGT. V lost 5 bases to trimming and J lost 5 bases, with 17 bases between them. The CDR3 region is CASSRARGRGDTQYF. The DNA of the CDR3 is TGTGCCAGCAGTCGGGCCCGAGGACGGGGAGATACGCAGTATTTT.

This chain uses TRBV25-1 with TRBJ2-4, with D possibly being TRBD2 (5 bases). Germline CDR1 reads MGHDK; CDR2 reads SYGVNS. The CDR3 is made up of 12 amino acids. The ends were cut back, 5 bases at V and 8 bases at J, with 10 bases in the middle. The CDR3, as DNA: TGTGCCAGCAGTCCGGGGTGGGACATTCAGTACTTC. Translation: CASSPGWDIQYF.

This clone was seen only a few times. The chain uses TRBV7-9 and TRBJ2-1, with 9 bases matching TRBD2. From germline, CDR1 is SEHNR and CDR2 FQNEAQ (reference sequence). The V and J ends lost 1 base and 3 bases, in that order; junction bases with no gene match: 1. The CDR3 extends over 15 amino acids. In nucleotides, the CDR3 is TGTGCCAGCAGCTTAGGACTAGCGGACTACAATGAGCAGTTCTTC. Translation gives CASSLGLADYNEQFF.

The rearrangement joins TRBV5-4 to TRBJ1-4; D is ambiguous. Germline V gives CDR1 SGHNT, CDR2 YYREEE (reference sequence). V lost 0 bases and J lost 4, with 4 bases in between. CDR3 length: 13 amino acids. In nucleotides, the CDR3 is TGTGCCAGCAGCTTGGCGAGTAATGAAAAACTGTTTTTT. Its translation is CASSLASNEKLFF.

This clone occurred once. The V call is TRBV6-5, the J call TRBJ2-4; D call uncertain. Per the germline V gene, CDR1 is MNHEY and CDR2 is SVGAGI. The CDR3 runs 14 residues. V dropped 2 bases and J dropped 6 bases, with 11 bases sitting between them. In nucleotides, the CDR3 is TGTGCCAGCAGTTACCGACGGTCCGGAAACATTCAGTACTTC. It codes for CASSYRRSGNIQYF.

This clone has more than one count but fewer than ten. The V call is TRBV5-1, the J call TRBJ2-5; perhaps D is TRBD1 or TRBD2 (6 bases each). Germline V gene data show CDR1 as SGHRS and CDR2 as YFSETQ. Trimming stripped 3 bases from V and 4 bases from J, with 13 bases between. CDR3 size: 14 residues. CDR3 amino acids: CASSSTGGLETQYF. In nucleotides, the CDR3 is TGCGCCAGCAGCTCAACCGGGGGCCTAGAGACCCAGTACTTC.